This T cell receptor (beta chain) was found in a study of control samples from healthy donors and cancer patients. The CDR3 length is 14 residues. The V gene lost 1 base and the J gene lost 3 bases, with 10 bases spanning the gap. From germline, CDR1 is MNHNS and CDR2 SASEGT. Repertoires were generated with immunoSEQ multiplex PCR, while TCRdb's copy carries only in-frame clones and drops some. Counted here are more than 85,000 clones, roughly 85% occurring once; the ten biggest clones make up approximately 13%. The sample comprised blood. The receptor was derived from a woman in her 50s in good health. The chain uses TRBV6-1 and TRBJ2-7, with D tentatively TRBD2 (6 bases). The CDR3 reads CASSEGGGVYEQYF. DNA of the CDR3: TGTGCCAGCAGTGAAGGGGGAGGAGTCTACGAGCAGTACTTC.